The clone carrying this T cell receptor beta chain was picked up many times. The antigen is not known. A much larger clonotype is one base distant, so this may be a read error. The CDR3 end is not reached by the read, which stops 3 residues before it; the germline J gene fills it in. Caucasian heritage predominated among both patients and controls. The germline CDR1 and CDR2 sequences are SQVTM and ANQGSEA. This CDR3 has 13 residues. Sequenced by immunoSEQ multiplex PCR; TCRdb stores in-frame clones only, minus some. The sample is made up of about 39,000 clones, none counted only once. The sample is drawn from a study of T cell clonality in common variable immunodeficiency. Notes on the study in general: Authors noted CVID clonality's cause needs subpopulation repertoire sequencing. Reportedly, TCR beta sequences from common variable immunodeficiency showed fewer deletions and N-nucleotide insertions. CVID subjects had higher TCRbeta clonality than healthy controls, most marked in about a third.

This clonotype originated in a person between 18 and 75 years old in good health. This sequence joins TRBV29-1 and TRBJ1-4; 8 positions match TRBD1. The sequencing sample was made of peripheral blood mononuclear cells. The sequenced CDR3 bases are TGCAGCGTTGCCCAGACAGGGGCCAACGTA. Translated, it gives CSVAQTGANV. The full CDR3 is CSVAQTGANVLFF.